The 13 T cell receptor beta chains below come from one sample, sequenced in a study of identical twins. TCRdb independently ran MiXCR on the 5' RACE reads; one entry per CDR3 protein. Of 1,800,000 or so distinct CDR3 sequences in the sample, roughly a third are singletons; the top ten hold under 0.35%. Sequenced material: cord blood. These receptors originate from a newborn girl in good health.

The rearrangement links TRBV2 to TRBJ1-3; no reliable D call. V was trimmed by 3 bases and J by 2 bases, leaving 8 bases between them. The length of the CDR3 is 14 residues. Germline values: CDR1 SNHLY, CDR2 FYNNEI. CDR3 residues: CASSDRVAGNTIYF. The CDR3 DNA follows: TGTGCCAGCAGTGATCGGGTCGCTGGAAACACCATATATTTT.

The chain links TRBV2 to TRBJ2-5; D not certain. This CDR3 comprises 11 residues. Germline V gene sequence: CDR1 SNHLY, CDR2 FYNNEI. V lost 3 bases to trimming and J lost 6 bases, with 5 bases between them. CDR3 loop: CASSDRQTQYF. In DNA, the CDR3 is TGTGCCAGCAGTGATAGACAGACCCAGTACTTC.

This clonotype turned up a few times. This chain links TRBV5-1 with TRBJ2-1; 13 nucleotides align to TRBD2. Germline CDR1 reads SGHRS; CDR2 reads YFSETQ. This CDR3 is built from 17 residues. V trimming: 3 bases; J trimming: 0 bases; junction bases outside the gene matches: 3. CDR3 loop: CASSSGTSGASYNEQFF. The CDR3 DNA reads TGCGCCAGCAGCTCTGGGACTAGCGGGGCCTCCTACAATGAGCAGTTCTTC. Supplemented by reference TRBV5-1 and TRBJ2-1, the full variable domain reads KAGVTQTPRYLIKTRGQQVTLSCSPISGHRSVSWYQQTPGQGLQFLFEYFSETQRNKGNFPGRFSGRQFSNSRSEMNVSTLELGDSALYLCASSSGTSGASYNEQFFGPGTRLTVL.

V gene TRBV11-2 combines with J gene TRBJ1-4, with a tentative D call TRBD1 (5 bases). CDR3 length: 16 residues. The V end lost 1 base, the J end lost 8 bases, and 17 bases lay between the germline ends. The germline CDR1 and CDR2 sequences are SGHAT and FQNNGV. The CDR3: CASSLGHRGEQEKLFF. In DNA form, the CDR3 reads TGTGCCAGCAGCTTAGGGCACAGAGGGGAGCAAGAAAAACTGTTTTTT.

This clonotype was detected a few times. This chain links TRBV28 with TRBJ2-3, with a possible D match to TRBD2 (6 bases). V was trimmed by 3 bases and J by 2 bases, leaving 18 bases between them. Looked up from germline, CDR1 is MDHEN and CDR2 is SYDVKM. The CDR3 has 17 amino acids. DNA for the CDR3: TGTGCCAGCAGTTTTTTTCGGCGGGAAGACGCCACAGATACGCAGTATTTT. It codes for CASSFFRREDATDTQYF.

V is TRBV5-6 and J is TRBJ2-2; 8 bases line up with TRBD2. Trimming at V came to 0 bases and at J to 1 base, leaving 2 bases not matched to a gene. Germline values: CDR1 SGHDT, CDR2 YYEEEE. The length of the CDR3 is 16 residues. The CDR3 spells CASSLELAGNTGELFF. The CDR3 region has the DNA TGTGCCAGCAGCTTGGAGCTAGCGGGGAACACCGGGGAGCTGTTTTTT.

The chain has TRBV5-1 and TRBJ2-3; perhaps TRBD2 as D (7 bases). V lost 0 bases, J lost 2 bases, and 19 bases lay in between. Germline CDR1 SGHRS, CDR2 YFSETQ. The CDR3 has 18 amino acids. CDR3 in amino acids: CASSLVGGGLIPTDTQYF. The CDR3 DNA sequence: TGCGCCAGCAGCTTGGTGGGGGGGGGCCTCATCCCCACAGATACGCAGTATTTT.

This clonotype was seen many times. V is TRBV4-2 and J is TRBJ2-3, with 10 bases matching TRBD2. Trimming removed 7 bases from V and 4 bases from J; junction bases left unmatched: 14. Germline loops: CDR1 LGHNA, CDR2 YNFKEQ. The CDR3 sequence is 17 residues long. The CDR3 reads CASTPSASGGASDTQYF. DNA of the CDR3: TGTGCCAGCACCCCCTCGGCAAGCGGGGGGGCTTCAGATACGCAGTATTTT.

This clonotype showed up just a few times. The chain is built from TRBV4-1 and TRBJ2-7, with D unclear. The CDR3 has 16 amino acids. Trimming removed 4 bases at V and 2 bases at J, with 18 bases between. Germline loops: CDR1 MGHRA, CDR2 YSYEKL. CDR3 amino acids: CASSRGPIVSPYEQYF. The CDR3 coding sequence is TGCGCCAGCAGCCGAGGACCAATCGTATCCCCCTACGAGCAGTACTTC.

The chain recombines TRBV29-1 with TRBJ2-1; 7 bases line up with TRBD2. The CDR3 spans 11 residues. The trim removed 7 bases at V and 11 bases at J, leaving 8 bases unmatched. Germline V lookup: CDR1 SQVTM, CDR2 ANQGSEA. The CDR3 loop is CSEKSGTKQFF. The CDR3 DNA is TGCAGCGAGAAGTCCGGGACTAAGCAGTTCTTC.

This clonotype was counted a few times. The genes are TRBV20-1 and TRBJ2-7, with D possibly TRBD1 on 5 matching bases. CDR1 is DFQATT, CDR2 SNEGSKA, per germline (reference sequence). This CDR3 has 13 amino acids. Trimming shortened V by 4 bases and J by 5 bases, and 15 bases separated the two germline ends. CDR3 loop: CSANHGRVHEQYF. The CDR3 DNA is TGCAGTGCTAATCACGGCAGGGTCCACGAGCAGTACTTC.

This clonotype appeared a few times. The chain recombines TRBV11-1 with TRBJ1-4, with 8 nucleotides matching TRBD1. This CDR3 comprises 17 residues. The trim removed 4 bases at V and 0 bases at J, leaving 7 bases unmatched. Looked up from germline, CDR1 is SGHAT and CDR2 is FQDESV (reference sequence). The CDR3 reads CASSSGDRTTTNEKLFF. The CDR3 DNA reads as TGTGCCAGCAGCTCTGGGGACAGGACCACAACTAATGAAAAACTGTTTTTT.

This clonotype has just a few counts. This sequence joins TRBV5-6 and TRBJ1-1; D not certain. Germline CDR1 and CDR2: SGHDT and YYEEEE. V was cut by 0 bases and J by 1 base, with 10 bases left in between. This CDR3 is built from 15 residues. The CDR3 sequence is CASSLGQAENTEAFF. The DNA for the CDR3 is TGTGCCAGCAGCTTGGGTCAGGCCGAGAACACTGAAGCTTTCTTT.